The T cell receptor (beta chain) under discussion was sequenced for a study of response to subunit inactivated influenza vaccine. Each CDR3 protein gets one entry after TCRdb re-called the RT-PCR reads with MiXCR. The sample includes approximately 480,000 distinct CDR3 sequences, 9.5% to 12% of them seen just once. The V end was cut by 0 bases, the J end by 5 bases, with 12 bases between. Germline loops: CDR1 SGHRS, CDR2 YFSETQ. The CDR3 contains 15 residues. Study-level findings and limits: Researchers suggested that each seasonal influenza vaccination recruits few new T cells.

On this clonotype: Its antigen remains unidentified.

The sequencing here drew on PBMCs from blood, taken more than 35 days after vaccination. The chain couples TRBV5-1 to TRBJ2-4; D is perhaps TRBD1 (6 bases). The sequence was obtained from a man between 50 and 59 years old who received an inactivated influenza vaccine. The DNA for the CDR3 is TGCGCCAGCAGCTTGGCCTCAGGGGCCGAAAACATTCAGTACTTC. Its translation: CASSLASGAENIQYF.